The 31 T cell receptor beta chains in this list originate from one sample, sequenced in a study of CD8+CD57+ T cells in acquired aplastic anemia. Profiling that covered TCR beta VDJ and CDR3 relied on genomic DNA as its template. TCRdb used MiXCR to reprocess the reads, holding one entry per CDR3 protein. The sample holds about 110,000 distinct CDR3 sequences; 51% are singletons and the top ten take around a third. The specimen sequenced was sorted CD4+, CD8+, or CD8+CD57+ T cells (not recorded which) from PBMCs. Source of these receptors: a human donor in good health, serving as a control.

This chain uses TRBV19 with TRBJ1-2, with TRBD1 matching over 8 bases. Unmatched junction bases numbered 4, after V lost 6 bases and J lost 4 bases. This CDR3 has 13 amino acids. Germline V gives CDR1 LNHDA, CDR2 SQIVND (reference sequence). This chain's CDR3 is CASSVDRAYGYTF. CDR3 DNA: TGTGCCAGTAGCGTGGACAGGGCCTATGGCTACACCTTC.

The chain recombines TRBV15 with TRBJ1-1; a possible D gene is TRBD1 (5 bases). The CDR3 spans 14 residues. Germline CDR1 LNHNV, CDR2 YYDKDF (reference sequence). V lost 0 bases, J lost 4 bases, and 9 bases lay in between. For the CDR3, the DNA is TGTGCCACCAGCAGAGAGGGGGAGGTCACTGAAGCTTTCTTT. Its protein product is CATSREGEVTEAFF.

This clonotype was seen only a few times. The rearrangement links TRBV30 to TRBJ2-3; a possible D gene is TRBD2 (5 bases). CDR1 is GTSNPN and CDR2 is SVGIG in the germline V gene (reference sequence). The CDR3 length is 15 residues. Trimming stripped 3 bases from V and 1 base from J, with 14 bases between. The CDR3 loop is CAWSVGVAGTDTQYF. The CDR3 bases are TGTGCCTGGAGCGTGGGAGTTGCGGGCACAGATACGCAGTATTTT.

J is TRBJ1-6 and V is TRBV12-3 or TRBV12-4; D remains ambiguous. The CDR3 has 12 amino acids. The germline V and J ends were trimmed by 6 bases and 9 bases, with 9 bases remaining between them. Written as DNA, the CDR3 is TGTGCCAGCAGCGAAAAGGGTTCACCCCTCCACTTT. Amino acids: CASSEKGSPLHF.

At least ten counts were recorded for this clonotype. The rearrangement links TRBV29-1 to TRBJ1-2, with D uncertain. The CDR3 extends over 13 amino acids. The V gene lost 4 bases and the J gene lost 0 bases, with 9 bases spanning the gap. Germline V lookup: CDR1 SQVTM, CDR2 ANQGSEA. The CDR3 DNA sequence: TGCAGCGTTGTCGATGGGGCTAACTATGGCTACACCTTC. Amino acid sequence: CSVVDGANYGYTF.

Many counts were recorded for this clonotype. This chain links TRBV11-2 with TRBJ1-6, with D unresolved. Germline V gene sequence: CDR1 SGHAT, CDR2 FQNNGV. The length of the CDR3 is 16 residues. With 0 bases removed from V and 0 bases from J, the gap between germline ends came to 6 bases. The CDR3 nucleotides read TGTGCCAGCAGCTTAGACCGGAGCTCCTATAATTCACCCCTCCACTTT. This encodes CASSLDRSSYNSPLHF.

This clonotype has at least ten counts. A read error may explain this, as a much larger clone is one base away. This chain's CDR3 is CASSPGQSSNQPQHF. In DNA form, the CDR3 reads TGTGCCAGCAGCCCGGGACAGAGTAGCAATCAGCCCCAGCATTTT. The chain is built from TRBV25-1 and TRBJ1-5; 7 bases map to TRBD1. Germline V gives CDR1 MGHDK, CDR2 SYGVNS. Unmatched junction bases numbered 5, after V lost 6 bases and J lost 0 bases. The CDR3 is 15 residues long.

This clonotype was counted many times. The genes are TRBV12-3 or TRBV12-4 and TRBJ2-1, with no clear D. The CDR3 runs 11 residues. V lost 10 bases and J lost 4, with 8 bases in between. As DNA, the CDR3 is TGTGCCATAGACGATTACAATGAGCAGTTCTTC. Translation gives CAIDDYNEQFF.

This clonotype was detected many times. V gene TRBV7-3 combines with J gene TRBJ1-1; D gene ambiguous. Per the germline V gene, CDR1 is SGHTA and CDR2 is FQGTGA. Trimming cost V 1 base and J 5 bases, with 8 bases left between them. The CDR3 spans 13 residues. In nucleotides, the CDR3 is TGTGCCAGCAGCTTAAACGGTGGGACTGAAGCTTTCTTT. It encodes CASSLNGGTEAFF.

The CDR3 loop reads CASSYDRGRNGYTF. CDR3 in DNA: TGCGCCAGCAGCTATGACCGGGGGCGGAATGGCTACACCTTC. J is TRBJ1-2 and V is TRBV5-1; weak D call: TRBD1 (6 bases). Germline CDR1 reads SGHRS; CDR2 reads YFSETQ. The CDR3 spans 14 residues. The V end was cut by 3 bases, the J end by 6 bases, with 15 bases between.

The chain uses TRBV24-1 and TRBJ1-2; the match to TRBD1 covers 9 bases. This CDR3 has 12 amino acids. Losses at the gene ends were 9 bases for V and 8 bases for J; bases not matched to a gene: 6. The germline V gene has CDR1 KGHDR and CDR2 SFDVKD. CDR3 amino acids: CATLTGGDGYTF. CDR3 sequence (DNA): TGTGCCACCCTCACAGGGGGCGACGGCTACACCTTC.

This clonotype came up a few times. The J gene is TRBJ2-1, the V gene TRBV5-4; the match to TRBD2 covers 7 bases. This CDR3 is 16 amino acids long. J was trimmed by 0 bases and V by 2 bases; bases with no gene match: 5. Per the germline V gene, CDR1 is SGHNT and CDR2 is YYREEE (reference sequence). Written as DNA, the CDR3 is TGTGCCAGCAGCTTCTCAGCGGGGCCCTCCTACAATGAGCAGTTCTTC. It translates to CASSFSAGPSYNEQFF.

A word on this clonotype: Its ends do not fully match the called genes, so a read error is possible. The J gene is TRBJ2-2, the V gene TRBV10-2; D is possibly TRBD2 (6 bases). Germline assignment: CDR1 WSHSY and CDR2 SAAADI. CDR3 length equals 12 residues. The CDR3 DNA sequence: TGTGCCAGCAGTGCGACTAGCGGGGAGCTGTTTTTT. It encodes CASSATSGELFF.

This clonotype was counted at least ten times. The rearrangement uses TRBV2 and TRBJ2-7; D not resolved. Between the trimmed V and J ends, which lost 1 base and 0 bases, there was a span of 4 bases. The CDR3 runs 13 residues. Germline V lookup: CDR1 SNHLY, CDR2 FYNNEI. CDR3 protein: CASSEGASYEQYF. The CDR3, as DNA: TGTGCCAGCAGTGAAGGAGCCTCCTACGAGCAGTACTTC.

There are many counts of this clonotype. The genes are TRBV6-1 and TRBJ2-7; D is unclear. Germline assignment: CDR1 MNHNS and CDR2 SASEGT. The CDR3 runs to 14 residues. V was clipped by 5 bases and J by 3 bases, with 14 bases between them. The CDR3 is CASSRSSTNYEQYF. CDR3 nucleotide sequence: TGTGCCAGCAGTCGATCCTCGACCAACTACGAGCAGTACTTC.

This clonotype came up a few times. A much larger clone sits a single nucleotide away, making a read error possible. V gene TRBV7-2 combines with J gene TRBJ2-1, with D possibly matching TRBD2 (5 bases). The CDR3 has 10 residues. Germline CDR1 SGHTA, CDR2 FQGNSA. In DNA, the CDR3 is TGTGTCAGCGGATTCAATGAGCAGTTCTTC. Protein: CVSGFNEQFF.

This clonotype has a handful of counts. The chain couples TRBV7-8 to TRBJ2-5; 7 bases match TRBD2. The junction had 10 bases not matched to a gene; V was cut back by 1 base and J by 11 bases. CDR1 and CDR2 from the germline V gene are SGHVS and FQNEAQ. The CDR3 has 14 amino acids. CDR3 nucleotide sequence: TGTGCCAGCAGCTTAGGGGACGGGGGGAGGACTCAGTACTTC. This codes for CASSLGDGGRTQYF.

The chain uses TRBV29-1 and TRBJ2-7, with D perhaps matching TRBD1 (5 bases). CDR1 is SQVTM, CDR2 ANQGSEA, per germline. The CDR3 is made up of 13 amino acids. Trimming pared 1 base from V and 2 bases from J, leaving 9 bases between. CDR3 DNA sequence: TGCAGCGTTGAAGTGGCAGGGCCCTACGAGCAGTACTTC. Protein: CSVEVAGPYEQYF.

V gene TRBV2 combines with J gene TRBJ2-7, with 11 bases that match TRBD1. Germline trimming cut 7 bases from V and 4 bases from J; bases unmatched to any gene: 6. This CDR3 comprises 14 residues. Germline V gene data show CDR1 as SNHLY and CDR2 as FYNNEI. CDR3 sequence reads: CASTPDRGPYEQYF. CDR3 nucleotide sequence: TGTGCCAGCACACCGGACAGGGGGCCTTACGAGCAGTACTTC.

This clonotype has only a few counts. This may come from a read error, since a much larger clone is one base off. V and J are TRBV25-1 and TRBJ2-7; 7 bases are a match to TRBD2. CDR3 size: 14 residues. The V gene's germline CDR1 is MGHDK and CDR2 SYGVNS. With V trimmed by 6 bases and J by 0 bases, 5 bases remained unmatched. The CDR3 DNA sequence: TGTGCCAGCAGCGGGGGGAGGGGCTCCTACGAGCAGTACTTC. Translation: CASSGGRGSYEQYF.

The chain has TRBV2 and TRBJ2-7; 7 bases fit TRBD1. V was clipped by 2 bases and J by 3 bases; unmatched bases: 7. This CDR3 is 15 amino acids long. Germline V gene sequence: CDR1 SNHLY, CDR2 FYNNEI. The CDR3 bases are TGTGCCAGCAGTGAAAATCCAGGGGGATACTACGAGCAGTACTTC. Translated: CASSENPGGYYEQYF. Filled out from reference TRBV2 and TRBJ2-7, the complete variable domain reads EPEVTQTPSHQVTQMGQEVILRCVPISNHLYFYWYRQILGQKVEFLVSFYNNEISEKSEIFDDQFSVERPDGSNFTLKIRSTKLEDSAMYFCASSENPGGYYEQYFGPGTRLTVT.

The genes are TRBV7-9 and TRBJ1-2, with a weak D call TRBD1 (5 bases). Germline CDR1 is SEHNR and CDR2 is FQNEAQ (reference sequence). V shed 5 bases and J shed 4 bases, with 11 bases lying between them. The CDR3 extends over 13 amino acids. CDR3 in amino acids: CASSAQGSYGYTF. The CDR3 DNA is TGTGCCAGCAGCGCCCAGGGTTCCTATGGCTACACCTTC.

A few counts support this clonotype. V gene TRBV15 combines with J gene TRBJ2-1, with 7 bases fitting TRBD1. The CDR3 runs to 16 residues. Looked up from germline, CDR1 is LNHNV and CDR2 is YYDKDF (reference sequence). Germline trimming cut 0 bases from V and 6 bases from J; bases unmatched to any gene: 8. CDR3 amino acids: CATSRDLGGRVNEQFF. In DNA, the CDR3 is TGTGCCACCAGCAGAGATTTAGGGGGCAGGGTCAATGAGCAGTTCTTC.

In this sample, this clonotype turned up many times. The chain is built from TRBV24-1 and TRBJ2-6; D unclear. Trimming left V 5 bases short and J 0 bases short, with 7 bases between. CDR1 KGHDR and CDR2 SFDVKD come from the germline V gene. CDR3 length equals 15 residues. The CDR3 region has the DNA TGTGCCACCAGTGCAGCCGTCTCTGGGGCCAACGTCCTGACTTTC. Amino acid sequence: CATSAAVSGANVLTF.

The CDR3 DNA sequence: TGCGCTGCTAGAAGTCTAGTGAGCTCCTACAATGAGCAGTTCTTC. It encodes CAARSLVSSYNEQFF. The chain combines TRBV20-1 with TRBJ2-1; D uncertain. The CDR3 has 15 amino acids. CDR1 is DFQATT and CDR2 is SNEGSKA in the germline V gene (reference sequence).

This clonotype was counted many times. The V gene is TRBV7-2, the J gene TRBJ2-3, with 13 positions matching TRBD2. V trimming: 3 bases; J trimming: 5 bases; junction bases outside the gene matches: 2. The germline V gene has CDR1 SGHTA and CDR2 FQGNSA. This CDR3 is 15 amino acids long. The CDR3 bases are TGTGCCAGCAGCTTCGGGACTAGCGGGATAGATACGCAGTATTTT. This codes for CASSFGTSGIDTQYF.

There are a few counts of this clonotype. The chain is built from TRBV19 and TRBJ1-4; tentatively, D is TRBD1 (5 bases). Germline lookup yields CDR1 LNHDA and CDR2 SQIVND (reference sequence). With 10 bases removed from V and 4 bases from J, the gap between germline ends came to 13 bases. The CDR3 is 13 residues long. Written as DNA, the CDR3 is TGTGCCACGCAGGGCATGGGTAATGAAAAACTGTTTTTT. This codes for CATQGMGNEKLFF.

In this sample, this clonotype turned up a few times. The chain joins TRBV12-3 or TRBV12-4 to TRBJ2-5; perhaps D is TRBD1 or TRBD2 (5 bases each). V was shortened by 3 bases and J by 5 bases, with 13 bases between the two germline ends. The length of the CDR3 is 14 residues. CDR3 nucleotide sequence: TGTGCCAGCAGTTTTAAGGGGTCGGGGGAGACCCAGTACTTC. Its translation: CASSFKGSGETQYF.

This clonotype has more than one count but fewer than ten. The rearrangement uses TRBV2 and TRBJ2-3; D is ambiguous. CDR3 length: 11 amino acids. Trimming took 9 bases from V and 5 from J, leaving 9 bases between them. CDR1 SNHLY and CDR2 FYNNEI come from the germline V gene. The CDR3 DNA reads TGTGCCAGAGAGGTGGTAGATACGCAGTATTTT. It specifies CAREVVDTQYF. Variable domain in full (rest from reference TRBV2 and TRBJ2-3): EPEVTQTPSHQVTQMGQEVILRCVPISNHLYFYWYRQILGQKVEFLVSFYNNEISEKSEIFDDQFSVERPDGSNFTLKIRSTKLEDSAMYFCAREVVDTQYFGPGTRLTVL.

The V gene is TRBV6-1, the J gene TRBJ1-2; D is perhaps TRBD1 (5 bases). This CDR3 comprises 14 residues. CDR1 MNHNS and CDR2 SASEGT come from the germline V gene. With 5 bases removed from V and 7 bases from J, the gap between germline ends came to 17 bases. CDR3 sequence: CASSLWTGQVGYTF. In DNA form, the CDR3 reads TGTGCCAGCAGTCTCTGGACGGGGCAGGTTGGCTACACCTTC.

The CDR3 region is CASSPTSAPFTQYF. DNA for the CDR3: TGTGCCAGCAGCCCGACTAGCGCCCCATTTACCCAGTACTTC. The chain combines TRBV7-2 with TRBJ2-5, with 8 nucleotides matching TRBD2. Germline loops: CDR1 SGHTA, CDR2 FQGNSA. This CDR3 region has 14 residues. Trimming at V came to 5 bases and at J to 8 bases, leaving 10 bases not matched to a gene.